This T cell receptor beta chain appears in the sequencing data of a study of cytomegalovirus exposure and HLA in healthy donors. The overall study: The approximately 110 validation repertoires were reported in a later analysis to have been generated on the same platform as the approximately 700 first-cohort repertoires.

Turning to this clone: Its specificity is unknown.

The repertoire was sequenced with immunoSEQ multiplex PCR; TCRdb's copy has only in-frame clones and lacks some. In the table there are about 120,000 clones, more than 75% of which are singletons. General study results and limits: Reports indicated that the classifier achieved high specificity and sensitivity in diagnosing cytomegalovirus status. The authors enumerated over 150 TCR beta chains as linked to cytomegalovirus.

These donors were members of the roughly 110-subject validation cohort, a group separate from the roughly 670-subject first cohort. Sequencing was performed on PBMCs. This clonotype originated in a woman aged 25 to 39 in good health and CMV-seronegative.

CDR3 DNA sequence: TGTGCCAGCAGAATGGACAGTAATAGCAATCAGCCCCAGCATTTT. Its translation is CASRMDSNSNQPQHF. This sequence joins TRBV6-5 and TRBJ1-5; D may be TRBD1 (6 bases). V lost 6 bases and J lost 0, with 12 bases in between. The CDR3 runs to 15 residues. Germline loops: CDR1 MNHEY, CDR2 SVGAGI.